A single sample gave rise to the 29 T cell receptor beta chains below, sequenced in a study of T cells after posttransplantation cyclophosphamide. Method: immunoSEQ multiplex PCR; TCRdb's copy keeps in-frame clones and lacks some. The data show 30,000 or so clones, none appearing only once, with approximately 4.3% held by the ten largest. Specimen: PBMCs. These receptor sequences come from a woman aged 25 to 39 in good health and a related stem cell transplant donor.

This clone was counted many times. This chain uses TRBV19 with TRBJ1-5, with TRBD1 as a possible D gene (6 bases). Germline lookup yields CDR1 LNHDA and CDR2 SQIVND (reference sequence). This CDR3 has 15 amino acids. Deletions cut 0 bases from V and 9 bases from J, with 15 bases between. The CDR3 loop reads CASSIDRGAGLPQHF. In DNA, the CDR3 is TGTGCCAGTAGTATAGATCGGGGGGCAGGTCTGCCCCAGCATTTT. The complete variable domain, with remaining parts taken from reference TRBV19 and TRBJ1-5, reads DGGITQSPKYLFRKEGQNVTLSCEQNLNHDAMYWYRQDPGQGLRLIYYSQIVNDFQKGDIAEGYSVSREKKESFPLTVTSAQKNPTAFYLCASSIDRGAGLPQHFGDGTRLSIL.

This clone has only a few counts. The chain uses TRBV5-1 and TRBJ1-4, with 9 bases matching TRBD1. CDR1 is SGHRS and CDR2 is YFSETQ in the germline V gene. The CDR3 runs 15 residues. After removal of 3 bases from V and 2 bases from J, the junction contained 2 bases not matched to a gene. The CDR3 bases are TGCGCCAGCAGCTGGGGGACAGGGACTAATGAAAAACTGTTTTTT. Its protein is CASSWGTGTNEKLFF.

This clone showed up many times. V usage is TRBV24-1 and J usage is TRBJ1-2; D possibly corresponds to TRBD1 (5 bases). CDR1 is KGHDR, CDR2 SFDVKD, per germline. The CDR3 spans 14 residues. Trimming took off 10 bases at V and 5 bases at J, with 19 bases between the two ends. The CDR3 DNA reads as TGTGCCACTCGACAGAAGACCACTCTTTATGGCTACACCTTC. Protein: CATRQKTTLYGYTF.

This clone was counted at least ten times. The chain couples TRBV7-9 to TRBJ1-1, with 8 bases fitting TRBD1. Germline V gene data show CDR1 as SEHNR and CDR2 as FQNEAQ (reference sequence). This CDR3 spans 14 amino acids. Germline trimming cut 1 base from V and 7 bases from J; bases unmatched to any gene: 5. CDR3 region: CASSLGLDRVEAFF. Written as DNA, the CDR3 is TGTGCCAGCAGCTTAGGACTGGACAGGGTTGAAGCTTTCTTT.

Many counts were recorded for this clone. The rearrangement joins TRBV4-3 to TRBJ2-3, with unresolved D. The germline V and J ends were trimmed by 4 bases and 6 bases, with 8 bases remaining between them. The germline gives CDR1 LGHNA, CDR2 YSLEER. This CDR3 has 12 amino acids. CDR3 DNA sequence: TGCGCCAGCAGCCCACTCGGGGATACGCAGTATTTT. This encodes CASSPLGDTQYF.

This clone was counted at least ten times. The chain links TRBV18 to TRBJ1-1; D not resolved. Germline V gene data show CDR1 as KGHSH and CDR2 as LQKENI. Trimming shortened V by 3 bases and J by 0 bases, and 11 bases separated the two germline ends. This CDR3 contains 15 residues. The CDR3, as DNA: TGTGCCAGCTCACCGAGGGCGGGATTGAACACTGAAGCTTTCTTT. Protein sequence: CASSPRAGLNTEAFF.

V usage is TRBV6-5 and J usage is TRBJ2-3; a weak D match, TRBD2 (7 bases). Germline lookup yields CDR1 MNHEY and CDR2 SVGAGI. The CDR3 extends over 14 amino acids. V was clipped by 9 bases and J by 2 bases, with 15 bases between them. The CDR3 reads CASVRGGYTDTQYF. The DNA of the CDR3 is TGTGCCAGTGTAAGGGGGGGTTACACAGATACGCAGTATTTT.

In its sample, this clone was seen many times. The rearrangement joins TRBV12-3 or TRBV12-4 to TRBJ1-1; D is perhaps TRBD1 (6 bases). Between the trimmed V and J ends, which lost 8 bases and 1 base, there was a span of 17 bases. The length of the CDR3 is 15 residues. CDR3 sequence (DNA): TGTGCCAGCGAGCCCCCGGGACACCAGAACACTGAAGCTTTCTTT. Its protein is CASEPPGHQNTEAFF.

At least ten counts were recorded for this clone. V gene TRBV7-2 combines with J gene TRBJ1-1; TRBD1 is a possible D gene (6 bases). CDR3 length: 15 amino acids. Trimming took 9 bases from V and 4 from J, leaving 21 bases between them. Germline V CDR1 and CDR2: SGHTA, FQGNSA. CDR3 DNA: TGTGCCAGTCAGGGACAAAGTTATATTCGCACTGAAGCTTTCTTT. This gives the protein CASQGQSYIRTEAFF.

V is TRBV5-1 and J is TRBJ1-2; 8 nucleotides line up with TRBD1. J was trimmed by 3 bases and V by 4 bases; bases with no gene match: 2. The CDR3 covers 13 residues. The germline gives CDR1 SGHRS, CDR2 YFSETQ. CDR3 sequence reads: CASSNRGDYGYTF. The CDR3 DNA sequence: TGCGCCAGCAGCAACAGGGGGGACTATGGCTACACCTTC.

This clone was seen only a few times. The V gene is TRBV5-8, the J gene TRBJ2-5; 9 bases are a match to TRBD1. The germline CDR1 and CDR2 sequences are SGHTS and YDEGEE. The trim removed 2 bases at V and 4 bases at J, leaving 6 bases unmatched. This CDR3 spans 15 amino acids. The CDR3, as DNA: TGTGCCAGCAGCTTTCGAACAGGGGGCGTAGAGACCCAGTACTTC. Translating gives CASSFRTGGVETQYF.

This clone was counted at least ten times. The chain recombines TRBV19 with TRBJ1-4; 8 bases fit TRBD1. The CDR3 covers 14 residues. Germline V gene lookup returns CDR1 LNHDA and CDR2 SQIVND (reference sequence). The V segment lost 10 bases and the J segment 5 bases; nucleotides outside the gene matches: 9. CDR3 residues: CATSDRGRNEKLFF. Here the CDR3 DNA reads TGTGCCACCTCAGACAGGGGAAGGAATGAAAAACTGTTTTTT.

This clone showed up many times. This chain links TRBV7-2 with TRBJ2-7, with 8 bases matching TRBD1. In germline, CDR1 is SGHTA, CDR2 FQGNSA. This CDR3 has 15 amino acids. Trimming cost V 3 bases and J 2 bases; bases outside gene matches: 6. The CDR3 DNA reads TGTGCCAGCAGCTTCGCTTCGGACAGGGCCTACGAGCAGTACTTC. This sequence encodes CASSFASDRAYEQYF.

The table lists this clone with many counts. CDR3 DNA sequence: TGTGCCAGCAGCTTGGCCGTCCACAGACTAACTGAAGCTTTCTTT. Translating it yields CASSLAVHRLTEAFF. The rearrangement joins TRBV5-6 to TRBJ1-1; no definite D call. This CDR3 region has 15 residues. V was pared by 0 bases and J by 5 bases, with 14 bases between. Germline values: CDR1 SGHDT, CDR2 YYEEEE.

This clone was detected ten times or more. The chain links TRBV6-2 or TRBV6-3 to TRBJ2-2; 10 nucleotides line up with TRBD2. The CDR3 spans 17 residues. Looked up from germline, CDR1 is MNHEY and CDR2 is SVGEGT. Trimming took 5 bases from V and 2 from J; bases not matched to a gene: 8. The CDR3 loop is CASSQLAGKINTGELFF. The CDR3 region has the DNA TGTGCCAGCAGTCAACTAGCGGGGAAAATAAACACCGGGGAGCTGTTTTTT.

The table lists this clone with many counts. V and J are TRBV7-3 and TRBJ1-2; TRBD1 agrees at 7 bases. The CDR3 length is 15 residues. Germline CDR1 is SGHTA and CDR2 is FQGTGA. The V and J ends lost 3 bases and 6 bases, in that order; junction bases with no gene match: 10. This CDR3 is CASSFIPTGLDGYTF. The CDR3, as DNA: TGTGCCAGCAGCTTTATCCCGACAGGGCTCGATGGCTACACCTTC.

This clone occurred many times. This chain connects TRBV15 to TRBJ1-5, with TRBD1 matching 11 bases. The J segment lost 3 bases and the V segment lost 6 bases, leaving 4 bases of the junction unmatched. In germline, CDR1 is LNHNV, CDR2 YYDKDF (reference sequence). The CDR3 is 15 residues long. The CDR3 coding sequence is TGTGCCACCAGGTGGGACAGGGGGGACAATCAGCCCCAGCATTTT. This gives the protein CATRWDRGDNQPQHF.

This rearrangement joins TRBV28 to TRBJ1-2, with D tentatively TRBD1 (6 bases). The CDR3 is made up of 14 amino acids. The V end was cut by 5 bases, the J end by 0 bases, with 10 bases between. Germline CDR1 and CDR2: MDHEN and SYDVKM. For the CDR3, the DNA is TGTGCCAGCAGTACAGGGTCGGCTAACTATGGCTACACCTTC. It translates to CASSTGSANYGYTF.

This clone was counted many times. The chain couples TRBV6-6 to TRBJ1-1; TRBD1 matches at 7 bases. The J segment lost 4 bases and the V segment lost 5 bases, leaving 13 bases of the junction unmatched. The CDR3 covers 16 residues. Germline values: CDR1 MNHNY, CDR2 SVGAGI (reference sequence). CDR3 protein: CASSPTPGQFPTEAFF. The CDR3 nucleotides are TGTGCCAGCAGTCCGACACCGGGACAGTTTCCCACTGAAGCTTTCTTT.

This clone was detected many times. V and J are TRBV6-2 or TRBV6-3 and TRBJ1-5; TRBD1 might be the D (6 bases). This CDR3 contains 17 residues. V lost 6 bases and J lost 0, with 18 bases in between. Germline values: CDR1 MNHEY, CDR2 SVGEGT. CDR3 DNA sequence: TGTGCCAGCAGCTACGGGCCAACAGGGACTAGCAATCAGCCCCAGCATTTT. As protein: CASSYGPTGTSNQPQHF.

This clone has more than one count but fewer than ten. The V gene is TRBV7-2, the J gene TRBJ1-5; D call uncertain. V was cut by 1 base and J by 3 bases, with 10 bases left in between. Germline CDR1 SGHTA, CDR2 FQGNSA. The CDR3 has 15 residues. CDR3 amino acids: CASSLEPGFNQPQHF. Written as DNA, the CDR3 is TGTGCCAGCAGCTTAGAGCCAGGTTTCAATCAGCCCCAGCATTTT.

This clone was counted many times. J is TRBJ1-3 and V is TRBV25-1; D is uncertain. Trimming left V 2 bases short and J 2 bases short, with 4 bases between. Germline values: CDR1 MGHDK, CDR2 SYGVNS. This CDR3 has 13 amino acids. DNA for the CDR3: TGTGCCAGCAGTGAACTTACTGGAAACACCATATATTTT. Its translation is CASSELTGNTIYF.

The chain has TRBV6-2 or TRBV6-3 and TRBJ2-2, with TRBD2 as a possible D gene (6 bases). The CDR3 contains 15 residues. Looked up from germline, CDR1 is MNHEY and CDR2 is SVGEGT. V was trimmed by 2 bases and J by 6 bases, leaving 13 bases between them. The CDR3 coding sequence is TGTGCCAGCAGTTACACGGGGGTTGGCGCCGGGGAGCTGTTTTTT. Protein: CASSYTGVGAGELFF.

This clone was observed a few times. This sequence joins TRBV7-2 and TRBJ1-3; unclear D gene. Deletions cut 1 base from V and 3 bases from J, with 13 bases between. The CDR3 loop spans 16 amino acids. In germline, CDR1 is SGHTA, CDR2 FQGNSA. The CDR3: CASSLVQELSGNTIYF. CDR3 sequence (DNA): TGTGCCAGCAGCTTAGTCCAGGAGCTTAGTGGAAACACCATATATTTT.

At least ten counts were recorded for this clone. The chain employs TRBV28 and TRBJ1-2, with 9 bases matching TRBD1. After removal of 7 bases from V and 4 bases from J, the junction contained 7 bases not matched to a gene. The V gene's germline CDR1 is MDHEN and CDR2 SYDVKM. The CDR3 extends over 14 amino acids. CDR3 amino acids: CASTNRGLGYGYTF. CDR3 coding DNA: TGTGCCAGCACCAACAGGGGGCTCGGCTATGGCTACACCTTC.

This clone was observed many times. DNA for the CDR3: TGCGCCAGCAGCCAACCGACCTGGGGACAGATTACGGAAGCTTTCTTT. Protein: CASSQPTWGQITEAFF. This chain links TRBV4-1 with TRBJ1-1; 7 positions match TRBD1. The V and J ends lost 2 bases and 8 bases, in that order; junction bases with no gene match: 14. CDR1 MGHRA and CDR2 YSYEKL come from the germline V gene. This CDR3 spans 16 amino acids.

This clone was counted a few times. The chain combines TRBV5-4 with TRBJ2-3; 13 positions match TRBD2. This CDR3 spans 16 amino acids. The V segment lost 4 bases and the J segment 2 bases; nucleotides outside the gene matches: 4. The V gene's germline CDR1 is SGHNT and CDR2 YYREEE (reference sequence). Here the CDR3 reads CASSRGLAGFTDTQYF. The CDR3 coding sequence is TGTGCCAGCAGCAGGGGACTAGCGGGGTTCACAGATACGCAGTATTTT.

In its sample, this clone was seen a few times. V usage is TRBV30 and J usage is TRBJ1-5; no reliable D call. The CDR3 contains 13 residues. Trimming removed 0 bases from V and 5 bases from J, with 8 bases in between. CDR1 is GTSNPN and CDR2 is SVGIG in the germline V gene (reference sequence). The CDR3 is CAWSVARDQPQHF. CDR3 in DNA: TGTGCCTGGAGTGTGGCACGGGATCAGCCCCAGCATTTT.

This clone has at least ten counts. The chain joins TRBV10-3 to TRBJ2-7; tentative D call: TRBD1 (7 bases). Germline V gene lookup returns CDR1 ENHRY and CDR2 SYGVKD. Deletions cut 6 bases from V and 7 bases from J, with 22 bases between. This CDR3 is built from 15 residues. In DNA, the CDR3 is TGTGCCATCAGCCTTCACAAGGAGGGGGCGAGTGAGCAGTACTTC. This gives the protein CAISLHKEGASEQYF.